Below are 9 T cell receptor beta chains sequenced from a single sample in a study of blood T cells in healthy people across ages (dated by TCRdb to the mid-2010s). The library was prepared using 5' RACE. The instrument given in TCRdb is Illumina HiSeq 2500. A second PCR of about 6 to 11 cycles was performed with a sample-barcoded 5' primer and a J-beta primer mix. TCRdb passed the public sequencing reads through fastp at Q25 and MiXCR, retaining productive beta sequences. CDR3 protein sequences are deduplicated, and each keeps its most common genes and DNA. Here the sample has about 760,000 distinct CDR3 sequences; approximately 60% occur a single time. Of the sample, around 24% falls within the top ten clones. Sequencing input: blood. These receptors were collected from a man aged 40-50 years in good health.

The chain recombines TRBV6-2 or TRBV6-3 with TRBJ2-2; 12 nucleotides line up with TRBD2. The CDR3 spans 18 residues. Germline loops: CDR1 MNHEY, CDR2 SVGEGT. J lost 3 bases, V lost 2 bases, and 7 bases had no gene match. The CDR3 protein is CASSYGLAGGLDTGELFF. The CDR3 bases are TGTGCCAGCAGTTACGGGCTAGCGGGGGGGCTTGACACCGGGGAGCTGTTTTTT.

The chain employs TRBV7-2 and TRBJ2-5; no firm D call. V dropped 1 base and J dropped 0 bases, with 12 bases sitting between them. This CDR3 comprises 16 residues. Germline lookup yields CDR1 SGHTA and CDR2 FQGNSA. The DNA of the CDR3 is TGTGCCAGCAGCTTAGGTGCACAGACGTACCAAGAGACCCAGTACTTC. Translation: CASSLGAQTYQETQYF.

The chain couples TRBV4-1 to TRBJ1-2, with D possibly being TRBD1 (6 bases). The germline CDR1 and CDR2 sequences are MGHRA and YSYEKL. V was pared by 6 bases and J by 7 bases, with 15 bases between. This CDR3 has 13 residues. CDR3: CASSPAQGFGYTF. CDR3 sequence (DNA): TGCGCCAGCAGTCCCGCTCAGGGGTTTGGCTACACCTTC.

This clonotype was observed a handful of times. The rearrangement joins TRBV4-3 to TRBJ2-7; tentative D call: TRBD1 (6 bases). Germline values: CDR1 LGHNA, CDR2 YSLEER. This CDR3 spans 14 amino acids. V shed 0 bases and J shed 3 bases, with 9 bases lying between them. This chain's CDR3 is CASSQDPRGYEQYF. The CDR3 nucleotides are TGCGCCAGCAGCCAAGATCCCAGGGGCTACGAGCAGTACTTC.

This clonotype was counted between two and nine times. V usage is TRBV29-1 and J usage is TRBJ2-5; D is perhaps TRBD1 (5 bases). The CDR3 runs to 13 residues. In germline, CDR1 is SQVTM, CDR2 ANQGSEA. V lost 7 bases to trimming and J lost 5 bases, with 17 bases between them. As DNA, the CDR3 is TGCAGCGCTGATACAGGTTCAGGGGAGACCCAGTACTTC. It specifies CSADTGSGETQYF.

The chain carries TRBV25-1 and TRBJ1-2; possibly TRBD1 for D (5 bases). CDR3 length equals 16 residues. The germline V gene has CDR1 MGHDK and CDR2 SYGVNS. V was clipped by 3 bases and J by 2 bases, with 16 bases between them. The CDR3 DNA reads as TGTGCCAGCAGTGAGAGCCGGGACGGGACCAACTATGGCTACACCTTC. Translated: CASSESRDGTNYGYTF.

This clonotype has more than one count but fewer than ten. V is TRBV7-2 and J is TRBJ2-3; 7 bases fit TRBD2. J gave up 3 bases and V 7 bases, and 7 bases lay outside the gene matches. The germline V gene has CDR1 SGHTA and CDR2 FQGNSA. CDR3 length: 14 residues. The CDR3, as DNA: TGTGCCAGCAATTTTGGGGGGGGAACAGATACGCAGTATTTT. Protein sequence: CASNFGGGTDTQYF. Supplemented by reference TRBV7-2 and TRBJ2-3, the full variable domain reads GAGVSQSPSNKVTEKGKDVELRCDPISGHTALYWYRQSLGQGLEFLIYFQGNSAPDKSGLPSDRFSAERTGGSVSTLTIQRTQQEDSAVYLCASNFGGGTDTQYFGPGTRLTVL.

The chain joins TRBV9 to TRBJ2-7; the match to TRBD1 covers 9 bases. Trimming at V came to 2 bases and at J to 3 bases, leaving 6 bases not matched to a gene. The CDR3 extends over 15 amino acids. From germline, CDR1 is SGDLS and CDR2 YYNGEE. As DNA, the CDR3 is TGTGCCAGCAGCGTTCGAGGACAGGGGAACTACGAGCAGTACTTC. Protein: CASSVRGQGNYEQYF.

The gene calls are TRBV7-9 and TRBJ2-5; TRBD1 aligns across 8 bases. The CDR3 length is 15 residues. Germline lookup yields CDR1 SEHNR and CDR2 FQNEAQ (reference sequence). V lost 5 bases and J lost 3; bases outside the gene matches: 8. The chain's CDR3 is CASSARTGQKETQYF. The CDR3 DNA is TGTGCCAGCAGCGCCCGGACAGGGCAAAAAGAGACCCAGTACTTC.